The clone carrying this T cell receptor (beta chain) was observed many times. Its specificity is unknown. This record comes from a study of spatial heterogeneity in lung cancer. As for the study in general: Available follow-up PBMC samples, collected a median of around 2 years post-resection, were sequenced. A consistent excess of beta-chain over alpha-chain sequences was detected.

Time point defined: blood at routine non-recurrence follow-up after resection. Tumor, nontumor lung or frozen PBMC supplied whole RNA, sequenced without sorting. Overall study findings and caveats: Ubiquitous expanded tumor TCRs appeared in blood more at resection than follow-up.

Germline-derived CDR1 and CDR2 are SEHNR and FQNEAQ (reference sequence). This CDR3 has 14 amino acids. Between the trimmed V and J ends, which lost 5 bases and 8 bases, there was a span of 13 bases. Each TCR cDNA molecule bore a unique molecular identifier. MiXCR, applied by TCRdb to the 5' RACE reads, yields one record per CDR3 protein. The table records fewer than 60,000 distinct CDR3 sequences, less than 9.5% of them present only once. The starting material was PBMCs, obtained at follow-up. The chain is built from TRBV7-9 and TRBJ1-6; maybe TRBD1 (6 bases). The receptor was derived from a female donor with early-stage non-small cell lung cancer. CDR3 DNA sequence: TGTGCCAGCAGCCGCGGGACAACGGATTCACCCCTCCACTTT. Protein sequence: CASSRGTTDSPLHF.